A single sample is the source of the 12 T cell receptor beta chains below, sequenced in a study of cytomegalovirus exposure and HLA in healthy donors. The study ran its PCR with 60 Vbeta and 13 Jbeta primers. The protocol was immunoSEQ multiplex PCR, while the TCRdb copy is restricted to in-frame clones and leaves out a portion. This sample has 54,000 or so clones, with about 70% found just once. Specimen: PBMCs. The receptors derive from an older woman in good health and CMV-seropositive.

This sequence joins TRBV5-1 and TRBJ1-6; TRBD1 matches 9 bases. CDR3 size: 15 residues. CDR1 is SGHRS, CDR2 YFSETQ, per germline. The V and J ends lost 8 bases and 10 bases, in that order; junction bases with no gene match: 13. CDR3 bases: TGCGCCAGTTCCGGGACAGGGCAAATCGCCTCACCCCTCCACTTT. The encoded protein is CASSGTGQIASPLHF.

The chain combines TRBV9 with TRBJ2-4; tentative D call: TRBD2 (6 bases). Germline V gene lookup returns CDR1 SGDLS and CDR2 YYNGEE. The CDR3 consists of 16 residues. Trimming pared 7 bases from V and 5 bases from J, leaving 22 bases between. Written as DNA, the CDR3 is TGTGCCAGCTCCGAGCTCAGTAGCGGCGCACAAAACATTCAGTACTTC. Protein product: CASSELSSGAQNIQYF. Together with reference TRBV9 and TRBJ2-4, the CDR3 gives the full variable domain: DSGVTQTPKHLITATGQRVTLRCSPRSGDLSVYWYQQSLDQGLQFLIQYYNGEERAKGNILERFSAQQFPDLHSELNLSSLELGDSALYFCASSELSSGAQNIQYFGAGTRLSVL.

This chain uses TRBV13 with TRBJ2-5, with D possibly being TRBD1 (6 bases). This CDR3 region has 15 residues. Trimming cost V 5 bases and J 4 bases, with 17 bases left between them. The germline gives CDR1 PRHDT, CDR2 FYEKMQ (reference sequence). The CDR3 DNA is TGTGCCAGCAGCCCTCAGGGGACGACAGGAGAGACCCAGTACTTC. This gives the protein CASSPQGTTGETQYF.

This chain connects TRBV11-2 to TRBJ1-2, with D possibly matching TRBD1 (6 bases). The CDR3 extends over 18 amino acids. V shed 4 bases and J shed 7 bases, with 28 bases lying between them. Per the germline V gene, CDR1 is SGHAT and CDR2 is FQNNGV. Written as DNA, the CDR3 is TGTGCCAGCAGCTCCCTTACCGGGAACGCTAAAAAGACAGGTGGCTACACCTTC. Translated, it gives CASSSLTGNAKKTGGYTF.

This clone was found once. This chain links TRBV6-4 with TRBJ1-1; 9 bases fit TRBD1. This CDR3 spans 15 amino acids. With V trimmed by 4 bases and J by 2 bases, 5 bases remained unmatched. Germline V lookup: CDR1 MRHNA, CDR2 SNTAGT. Here the CDR3 DNA reads TGTGCCAGCAGTGCCTCGACAGGGGGAAACACTGAAGCTTTCTTT. Its translation is CASSASTGGNTEAFF.

The chain combines TRBV2 with TRBJ1-2; D ambiguous. Looked up from germline, CDR1 is SNHLY and CDR2 is FYNNEI. Trimming stripped 5 bases from V and 0 bases from J, with 13 bases between. This CDR3 contains 15 residues. CDR3 sequence (DNA): TGTGCCAGCAGTTATACAGAGGAGGCTAACTATGGCTACACCTTC. It is translated as CASSYTEEANYGYTF.

This chain connects TRBV4-2 to TRBJ1-2; possibly TRBD1 for D (5 bases). Germline lookup yields CDR1 LGHNA and CDR2 YNFKEQ. V lost 1 base and J 4 bases, leaving 13 bases between the germline ends. The CDR3 is 15 amino acids. The CDR3 DNA reads TGTGCCAGCAGCCAAGTAATGGGAACAGGCTATGGCTACACCTTC. Amino acids: CASSQVMGTGYGYTF.

V and J are TRBV12-5 and TRBJ2-2; TRBD1 aligns across 8 bases. CDR1 LGHNT and CDR2 FRNRAP come from the germline V gene. This CDR3 spans 12 amino acids. The CDR3 is CATGGYTGELFF. CDR3 nucleotides: TGTGCCACAGGGGGGTACACCGGGGAGCTGTTTTTT.

This clone occurred once. The V call is TRBV6-5, the J call TRBJ2-7, with D possibly matching TRBD1 (6 bases). The CDR3 runs to 12 residues. Looked up from germline, CDR1 is MNHEY and CDR2 is SVGAGI. The germline V and J ends were trimmed by 6 bases and 4 bases, with 10 bases remaining between them. The CDR3 coding sequence is TGTGCCAGCAGCCCAGGACAGTACGAGCAGTACTTC. This encodes CASSPGQYEQYF.

In its sample, this clone was seen a few times. V gene TRBV30 combines with J gene TRBJ1-2; the D gene is possibly TRBD1 (6 bases). This CDR3 spans 13 amino acids. Germline assignment: CDR1 GTSNPN and CDR2 SVGIG (reference sequence). The CDR3 sequence is CALHRALNYGYTF. CDR3 bases: TGTGCGCTGCACAGGGCCCTAAACTATGGCTACACCTTC.

The V call is TRBV7-6, the J call TRBJ1-6; TRBD1 agrees at 7 bases. Per germline, CDR1 SGHVS and CDR2 FNYEAQ. This CDR3 has 15 residues. The trim removed 5 bases at V and 0 bases at J, leaving 1 base unmatched. This CDR3 reads CASSEGASYNSPLHF. The CDR3 DNA reads as TGTGCCAGCAGCGAGGGGGCCTCCTATAATTCACCCCTCCACTTT.

This clone has only a few counts. The CDR3, as DNA: TGTGCCAGCAGCCCATACAGGGAGAGCAGCTCTGGAAACACCATATATTTT. Its translation is CASSPYRESSSGNTIYF. The chain recombines TRBV9 with TRBJ1-3, with a weak D call TRBD1 (6 bases). The V and J ends lost 4 bases and 0 bases respectively, with 17 bases between them. This CDR3 has 17 amino acids. CDR1 and CDR2 (germline): SGDLS, YYNGEE.